This T cell receptor beta chain was recorded in a study of T cells in Graves' hyperthyroidism and ophthalmopathy. This clonotype has only a few counts. The CDR3 runs 18 residues. The V gene's germline CDR1 is LGHNA and CDR2 YNFKEQ. The junction had 9 bases not matched to a gene; V was cut back by 1 base and J by 2 bases. PBMCs were obtained from over 8.5 ml fresh peripheral blood. TCR beta CDR3 regions were amplified from RNA. HTBI primers drove first-round RT-PCR of the TCR CDR3. TCRdb used MiXCR to reprocess the multiplex PCR reads, holding one entry per CDR3 protein. The sample holds some 300,000 distinct CDR3 sequences, approximately 13% seen once.

The receptor was isolated from a woman in her thirties or forties with Graves' hyperthyroidism. The chain recombines TRBV4-2 with TRBJ2-7, with TRBD2 matching 12 bases. Sequences were obtained from blood. The DNA of the CDR3 is TGTGCCAGCAGCCAAGTCTCTAGCGGGAGGGCCGGAACCTACGAGCAGTACTTC. Its protein is CASSQVSSGRAGTYEQYF.